The 21 T cell receptor beta chains below come from one sample, sequenced in a study of T cells in localized non-small cell lung cancer. Using immunoSEQ multiplex PCR, the repertoire was profiled, and TCRdb retains in-frame clones only, with some absent. Of approximately 26,000 clones detected, approximately 78% appear once; the ten largest clones hold roughly 4.5%. This sample comprised peripheral blood, obtained before any cancer treatment. These receptor sequences come from a woman aged 40 to 75 with stage I lung adenocarcinoma.

V usage is TRBV19 and J usage is TRBJ1-4; a weak D match, TRBD1 (5 bases). The CDR3 extends over 17 amino acids. V lost 5 bases, J lost 0 bases, and 16 bases lay in between. Germline V lookup: CDR1 LNHDA, CDR2 SQIVND (reference sequence). In DNA form, the CDR3 reads TGTGCCAGTAGTCTTCCAGGGAGCGGCGCAACTAATGAAAAACTGTTTTTT. Protein: CASSLPGSGATNEKLFF.

For this clone: The same CDR3 can be traced to other DNA sequences in this sample. V and J are TRBV15 and TRBJ1-5; D gene uncertain. Germline V gene lookup returns CDR1 LNHNV and CDR2 YYDKDF (reference sequence). V was clipped by 8 bases and J by 3 bases, with 11 bases between them. This CDR3 has 13 amino acids. The CDR3 loop is CATSYGSNQPQHF. As DNA, the CDR3 is TGTGCCACCTCCTATGGCTCCAATCAGCCCCAGCATTTT.

This chain joins TRBV7-6 and TRBJ1-5; the D is unclear. CDR1 and CDR2 (germline): SGHVS, FNYEAQ. This CDR3 spans 14 amino acids. The V end was cut by 1 base, the J end by 7 bases, with 11 bases between. CDR3 DNA: TGTGCCAGCAGCTTAGTAGGGCCGGGACAGCCCCAGCATTTT. Translated: CASSLVGPGQPQHF. The full variable domain, in which reference TRBV7-6 and TRBJ1-5 provide the parts outside the CDR3, is GAGVSQSPRYKVTKRGQDVALRCDPISGHVSLYWYRQALGQGPEFLTYFNYEAQQDKSGLPNDRFSAERPEGSISTLTIQRTEQRDSAMYRCASSLVGPGQPQHFGDGTRLSIL.

V gene TRBV19 combines with J gene TRBJ1-6; D is possibly TRBD1 (6 bases). CDR1 is LNHDA, CDR2 SQIVND, per germline (reference sequence). This CDR3 has 15 amino acids. V lost 6 bases, J lost 8 bases, and 17 bases lay in between. The CDR3 DNA sequence: TGTGCCAGTAGAGTCGTGGACAGTCGGGATTCACCCCTCCACTTT. As protein: CASRVVDSRDSPLHF.

Notes on this clone: This same CDR3 is encoded by further DNA sequences in the sample. The chain couples TRBV19 to TRBJ1-2, with D possibly being TRBD1 (6 bases). Germline-derived CDR1 and CDR2 are LNHDA and SQIVND (reference sequence). This CDR3 comprises 13 residues. The V end lost 8 bases, the J end lost 8 bases, and 18 bases lay between the germline ends. CDR3: CASASGAGGGYTF. The DNA for the CDR3 is TGTGCCAGTGCGTCAGGGGCCGGTGGGGGCTACACCTTC.

In nucleotides, the CDR3 is TGTGCCAGCATAGGTTACAGAAGCACAGATACGCAGTATTTT. It yields the protein CASIGYRSTDTQYF. This sequence joins TRBV25-1 and TRBJ2-3; no reliable D call. Germline V lookup: CDR1 MGHDK, CDR2 SYGVNS. V was shortened by 7 bases and J by 0 bases, with 11 bases between the two germline ends. This CDR3 is built from 14 residues.

Concerning this clone itself: Other DNA variants within this sample encode the same CDR3. This sequence joins TRBV19 and TRBJ1-5; no reliable D call. This CDR3 is built from 12 residues. Per the germline V gene, CDR1 is LNHDA and CDR2 is SQIVND (reference sequence). The V end lost 6 bases, the J end lost 7 bases, and 10 bases lay between the germline ends. The CDR3 is CASRGGNQPQHF. The CDR3 DNA is TGTGCCAGTAGGGGAGGGAACCAGCCCCAGCATTTT.

J is TRBJ1-3 and V is TRBV30; perhaps TRBD1 as D (5 bases). The CDR3 is made up of 16 amino acids. V was shortened by 0 bases and J by 1 base, with 13 bases between the two germline ends. The V gene's germline CDR1 is GTSNPN and CDR2 SVGIG (reference sequence). The CDR3 protein is CAWSVHRGDSGNTIYF. CDR3 bases: TGTGCCTGGAGTGTACATAGGGGCGATTCTGGAAACACCATATATTTT.

A remark on this clone: The sample has other DNA sequences that encode this CDR3 too. V and J are TRBV5-1 and TRBJ2-1, with D possibly TRBD2 on 6 matching bases. The V end lost 1 base, the J end lost 1 base, and 12 bases lay between the germline ends. This CDR3 has 16 residues. The germline V gene encodes CDR1 SGHRS and CDR2 YFSETQ. This chain's CDR3 is CASSLLGGRSYNEQFF. CDR3 coding DNA: TGCGCCAGCAGCTTGTTGGGGGGTCGTTCCTACAATGAGCAGTTCTTC.

The chain couples TRBV5-6 to TRBJ1-1, with D hard to call. The V end was cut by 0 bases, the J end by 6 bases, with 6 bases between. The CDR3 is 12 amino acids. Germline-derived CDR1 and CDR2 are SGHDT and YYEEEE. CDR3 in DNA: TGTGCCAGCAGCTTGGAGGCCGCTGAAGCTTTCTTT. Its translation: CASSLEAAEAFF.

V is TRBV19 and J is TRBJ2-5; D gene uncertain. This CDR3 is built from 14 residues. Germline V gene sequence: CDR1 LNHDA, CDR2 SQIVND (reference sequence). The germline V and J ends were trimmed by 4 bases and 0 bases, with 9 bases remaining between them. CDR3 protein: CASSNAGYQETQYF. The CDR3 DNA follows: TGTGCCAGTAGTAACGCAGGCTACCAAGAGACCCAGTACTTC.

This clone is classed as medium-sized. This sequence joins TRBV5-4 and TRBJ1-2, with a tentative D call TRBD1 (5 bases). Germline CDR1 reads SGHNT; CDR2 reads YYREEE (reference sequence). Trimming stripped 0 bases from V and 9 bases from J, with 12 bases between. The CDR3 totals 13 residues. The DNA for the CDR3 is TGTGCCAGCAGCTTGGAGGCAGGGAGGAGCTACACCTTC. It translates to CASSLEAGRSYTF.

CDR3 DNA: TGTGCCAGCAGCCCTATGACGGGGCAAGAGACCCAGTACTTC. Residues: CASSPMTGQETQYF. This chain uses TRBV7-9 with TRBJ2-5; TRBD2 might be the D (5 bases). The ends were cut back, 5 bases at V and 2 bases at J, with 12 bases in the middle. The germline V gene encodes CDR1 SEHNR and CDR2 FQNEAQ (reference sequence). This CDR3 contains 14 residues.

The V gene is TRBV10-3, the J gene TRBJ2-7, with D maybe TRBD1 (6 bases). CDR3 length equals 14 residues. Germline values: CDR1 ENHRY, CDR2 SYGVKD. V was clipped by 10 bases and J by 1 base, with 17 bases between them. The CDR3 loop reads CATTRDISSYEQYF. CDR3 nucleotides: TGTGCCACGACCCGGGACATTAGTTCCTACGAGCAGTACTTC.

The V gene is TRBV5-4, the J gene TRBJ2-3, with 11 bases fitting TRBD2. The CDR3 covers 16 residues. The germline gives CDR1 SGHNT, CDR2 YYREEE (reference sequence). V dropped 4 bases and J dropped 1; count of bases not matched to a gene: 5. Written as DNA, the CDR3 is TGTGCCAGCAGCACCCAACTAGCGGGGGGCACAGATACGCAGTATTTT. Protein sequence: CASSTQLAGGTDTQYF.

CDR3 nucleotide sequence: TGTGCCAGCAGTTACTCGGGGGTTCATCGGTTCTTC. It translates to CASSYSGVHRFF. The chain is built from TRBV6-6 and TRBJ2-1; either TRBD1 or TRBD2 may supply D (5 bases each). This CDR3 has 12 residues. V shed 0 bases and J shed 15 bases, with 12 bases lying between them. Germline V lookup: CDR1 MNHNY, CDR2 SVGAGI (reference sequence).

The genes are TRBV2 and TRBJ1-2; 10 nucleotides align to TRBD1. The ends lost 7 bases at V and 6 bases at J; junction bases unmatched: 2. Germline V gives CDR1 SNHLY, CDR2 FYNNEI. The CDR3 runs 12 residues. In nucleotides, the CDR3 is TGTGCCAGCAAGACAGGGGGCGATGGCTACACCTTC. Its translation is CASKTGGDGYTF.

This rearrangement joins TRBV4-3 to TRBJ2-3; TRBD2 agrees at 8 bases. Germline values: CDR1 LGHNA, CDR2 YSLEER. J gave up 1 base and V 4 bases, and 4 bases lay outside the gene matches. The CDR3 consists of 15 residues. CDR3 nucleotide sequence: TGCGCCAGCAGCCGCGGGGGGATCGGCACAGATACGCAGTATTTT. It codes for CASSRGGIGTDTQYF.

The chain is built from TRBV6-5 and TRBJ2-7; D call uncertain. CDR1 and CDR2 from the germline V gene are MNHEY and SVGAGI. The V gene lost 6 bases and the J gene lost 2 bases, with 8 bases spanning the gap. The CDR3 length is 12 residues. CDR3 residues: CASSQGTYEQYF. For the CDR3, the DNA is TGTGCCAGCAGCCAAGGGACCTACGAGCAGTACTTC.

Only one count was recorded for this clone. The chain couples TRBV6-7 to TRBJ2-1; 9 bases map to TRBD2. TRBV6-7 is an open reading frame, and its role is uncertain. Trimming took 5 bases from V and 1 from J; bases not matched to a gene: 6. This CDR3 has 16 residues. This CDR3 reads CASSALAGESYNEQFF. DNA for the CDR3: TGTGCCAGCAGTGCTTTAGCGGGGGAATCCTACAATGAGCAGTTCTTC.

This clone showed up just once. The chain uses TRBV30 and TRBJ1-4; perhaps TRBD1 as D (6 bases). V dropped 2 bases and J dropped 0 bases, with 10 bases sitting between them. CDR3 size: 15 residues. The germline V gene encodes CDR1 GTSNPN and CDR2 SVGIG (reference sequence). In DNA form, the CDR3 reads TGTGCCTGGAGTAAACAGGGAGCAACTAATGAAAAACTGTTTTTT. This sequence encodes CAWSKQGATNEKLFF.